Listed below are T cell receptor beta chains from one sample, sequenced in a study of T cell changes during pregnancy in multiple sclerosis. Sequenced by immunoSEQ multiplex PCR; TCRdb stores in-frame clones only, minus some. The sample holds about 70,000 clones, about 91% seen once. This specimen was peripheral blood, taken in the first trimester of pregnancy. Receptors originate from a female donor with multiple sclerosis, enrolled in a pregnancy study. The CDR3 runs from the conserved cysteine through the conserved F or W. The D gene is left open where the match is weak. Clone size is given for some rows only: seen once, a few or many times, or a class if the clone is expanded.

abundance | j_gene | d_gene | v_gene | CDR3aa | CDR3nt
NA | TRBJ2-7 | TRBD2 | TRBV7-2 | CASRPRLAGEYEQYF | TGTGCCAGCAGGCCACGACTAGCGGGAGAGTACGAGCAGTACTTC
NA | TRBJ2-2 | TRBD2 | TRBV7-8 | CASSLVPRGGTNTGELFF | TGTGCCAGCAGCTTAGTGCCGCGGGGGGGAACGAACACCGGGGAGCTGTTTTTT
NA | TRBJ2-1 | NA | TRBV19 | CASSVNHQGHEQFF | TGTGCCAGTAGTGTCAATCACCAGGGCCATGAGCAGTTCTTC
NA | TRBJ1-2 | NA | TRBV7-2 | CASSPSLTNYGYTF | TGTGCCAGCAGCCCAAGCCTGACTAACTATGGCTACACCTTC
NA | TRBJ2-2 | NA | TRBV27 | CASSLRFANTGELFF | TGTGCCAGCAGCCTCAGGTTCGCGAACACCGGGGAGCTGTTTTTT
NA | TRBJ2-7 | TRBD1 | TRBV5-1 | CASSLNIDRGYEQYF | TGCGCCAGCAGCTTAAATATCGACAGGGGCTACGAGCAGTACTTC
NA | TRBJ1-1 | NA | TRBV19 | CASTGGGGSTEAFF | TGTGCCAGTACCGGCGGGGGTGGGAGCACTGAAGCTTTCTTT
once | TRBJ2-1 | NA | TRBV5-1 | CASSLISGTTYNEQFF | TGCGCCAGCAGTTTAATATCGGGGACAACCTACAATGAGCAGTTCTTC
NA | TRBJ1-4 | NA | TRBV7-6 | CASSSSHGATNEKLFF | TGTGCCAGCAGCTCCTCTCACGGTGCAACTAATGAAAAACTGTTTTTT
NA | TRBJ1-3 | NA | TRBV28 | CASSFTPTGGNTIYF | TGTGCCAGCAGTTTTACGCCCACAGGGGGAAACACCATATATTTT
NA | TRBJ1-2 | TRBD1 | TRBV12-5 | CASGPKQGGYGYTF | TGTGCTAGTGGTCCCAAACAGGGGGGCTATGGCTACACCTTC
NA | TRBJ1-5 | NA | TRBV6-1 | CASSEAYNQPQHF | TGTGCCAGCAGTGAAGCATACAATCAGCCCCAGCATTTT
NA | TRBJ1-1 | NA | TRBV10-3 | CAISRTRGLNTEAFF | TGTGCCATCAGTCGGACGAGGGGGTTGAACACTGAAGCTTTCTTT
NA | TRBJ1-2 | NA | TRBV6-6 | CASSSAGLEGYTF | TGTGCCAGCAGTTCCGCAGGACTTGAGGGCTACACCTTC
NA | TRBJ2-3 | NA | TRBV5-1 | CASSLISDTQYF | TGCGCCAGCAGCTTGATTTCGGATACGCAGTATTTT
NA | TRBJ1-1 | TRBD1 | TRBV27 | CASSEWTGRDTEAFF | TGTGCCAGCAGTGAGTGGACAGGGCGCGACACTGAAGCTTTCTTT
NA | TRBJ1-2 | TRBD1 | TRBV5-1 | CASSLGGTVSANYGYTF | TGCGCCAGCAGCTTGGGGGGGACAGTTTCCGCTAACTATGGCTACACCTTC
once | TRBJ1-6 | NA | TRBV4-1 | CASSQAETPSSYNSPLHF | TGCGCCAGCAGCCAAGCAGAGACTCCCAGCTCCTATAATTCACCCCTCCACTTT
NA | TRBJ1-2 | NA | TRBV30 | CAWSTGNYGYTF | TGTGCCTGGAGTACAGGGAACTATGGCTACACCTTC
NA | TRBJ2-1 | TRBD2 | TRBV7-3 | CASSPQGGDEQFF | TGTGCCAGCAGCCCCCAGGGAGGGGATGAGCAGTTCTTC
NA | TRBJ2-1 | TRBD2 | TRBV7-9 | CASSRAGTSTEQFF | TGTGCCAGCAGCAGAGCGGGGACTTCAACTGAGCAGTTCTTC
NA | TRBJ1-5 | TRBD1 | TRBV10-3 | CAISPDRRNQPQHF | TGTGCCATCAGTCCGGACAGGCGCAATCAGCCCCAGCATTTT
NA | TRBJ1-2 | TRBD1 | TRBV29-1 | CSANRDRGRRGYTF | TGCAGCGCCAACCGGGACAGGGGGCGCCGTGGCTACACCTTC
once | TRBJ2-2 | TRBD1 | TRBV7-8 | CASSKSDRGGTGELFF | TGTGCCAGCAGCAAATCCGACAGGGGGGGCACCGGGGAGCTGTTTTTT
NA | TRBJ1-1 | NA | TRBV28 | CASRTPRGWQLNTEAFF | TGTGCCAGCAGAACACCTCGGGGGTGGCAGCTGAACACTGAAGCTTTCTTT
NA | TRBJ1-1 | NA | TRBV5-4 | CASSLEVSRGEAFF | TGTGCCAGCAGCTTGGAAGTCTCGAGAGGTGAAGCTTTCTTT
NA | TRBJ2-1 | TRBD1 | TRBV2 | CARTGRATNEQFF | TGTGCCAGGACAGGGCGGGCGACCAATGAGCAGTTCTTC
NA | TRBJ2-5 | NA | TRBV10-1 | CASSDSGMETQYF | TGCGCCAGCAGTGACTCGGGAATGGAGACCCAGTACTTC
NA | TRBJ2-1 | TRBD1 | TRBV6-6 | CASSNSGTEGNEQFF | TGTGCCAGCAGTAACTCCGGGACAGAGGGAAATGAGCAGTTCTTC
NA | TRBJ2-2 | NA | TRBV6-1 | CASETGTNTGELFF | TGTGCGAGCGAGACAGGGACTAACACCGGGGAGCTGTTTTTT
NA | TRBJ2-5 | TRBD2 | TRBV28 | CASSSTSMETQYF | TGTGCCAGCAGTTCGACTAGCATGGAGACCCAGTACTTC
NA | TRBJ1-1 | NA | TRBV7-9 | CASSGGGEAFF | TGTGCCAGCAGTGGCGGGGGAGAAGCTTTCTTT
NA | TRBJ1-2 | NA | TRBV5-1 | CASSLGVGEGYTF | TGCGCCAGCAGCTTAGGGGTTGGCGAGGGCTACACCTTC
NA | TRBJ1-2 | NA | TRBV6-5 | CASKTGHSNYGYTF | TGTGCCAGCAAGACAGGTCACTCTAACTATGGCTACACCTTC
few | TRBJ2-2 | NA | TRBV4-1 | CASSQAGYTGELFF | TGCGCCAGCAGCCAAGCAGGGTACACCGGGGAGCTGTTTTTT
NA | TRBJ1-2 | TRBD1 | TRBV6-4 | CASSDSYQTGGSDGYTF | TGTGCCAGCAGTGACTCGTACCAGACAGGGGGCAGCGATGGCTACACCTTC
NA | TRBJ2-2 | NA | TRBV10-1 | CASSEATGELFF | TGCGCCAGCAGTGAAGCCACCGGGGAGCTGTTTTTT
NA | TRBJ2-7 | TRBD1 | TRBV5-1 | CASSPEQGAIYEQYF | TGCGCCAGCAGCCCCGAACAGGGGGCGATCTACGAGCAGTACTTC
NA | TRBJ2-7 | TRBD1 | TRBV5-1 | CASSLASGQGYMEQYF | TGCGCCAGCAGCTTGGCCTCCGGACAGGGGTATATGGAGCAGTACTTC
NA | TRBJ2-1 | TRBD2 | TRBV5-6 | CASSLGRLAGRYNEQFF | TGTGCCAGCAGCTTGGGTCGGCTAGCGGGGAGATACAATGAGCAGTTCTTC
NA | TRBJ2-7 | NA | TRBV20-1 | CSAYRDEQYF | TGCAGTGCATACAGGGACGAGCAGTACTTC
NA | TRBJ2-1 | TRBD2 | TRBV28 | CASSPRTSGIEQFF | TGTGCCAGCAGTCCCCGGACTAGCGGGATTGAGCAGTTCTTC
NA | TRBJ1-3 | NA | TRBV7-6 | CASSLSIGNTIYF | TGTGCCAGCAGCCTATCGATTGGAAACACCATATATTTT
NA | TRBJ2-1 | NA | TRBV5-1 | CASSKPPGEQFF | TGCGCCAGCAGTAAGCCACCCGGTGAGCAGTTCTTC
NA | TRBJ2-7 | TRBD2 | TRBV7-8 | CASSPAPLAGGLPLTYEQYF | TGTGCCAGCAGCCCCGCCCCTCTAGCGGGGGGCCTCCCGCTCACCTACGAGCAGTACTTC
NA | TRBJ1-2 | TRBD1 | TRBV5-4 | CASSLGGGQETYTF | TGTGCCAGCAGCTTGGGAGGGGGACAGGAGACCTACACCTTC
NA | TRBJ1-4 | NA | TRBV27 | CASRGFPGGNEKLFF | TGTGCCAGCAGAGGCTTCCCGGGGGGTAATGAAAAACTGTTTTTT
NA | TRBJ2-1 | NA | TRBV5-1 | CASSSTLAGTNEQFF | TGCGCCAGCAGCTCCACACTAGCAGGGACCAATGAGCAGTTCTTC
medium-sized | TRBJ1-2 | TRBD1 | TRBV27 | CASRTGTGDFYGYTF | TGTGCCAGCAGAACCGGGACAGGGGACTTCTATGGCTACACCTTC
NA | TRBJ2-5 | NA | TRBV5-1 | CASSLDRQETQYF | TGCGCCAGCAGCTTAGACAGACAAGAGACCCAGTACTTC
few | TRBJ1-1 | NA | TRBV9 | CASSVASGQTNTEAFF | TGTGCCAGCAGCGTAGCTTCAGGCCAGACGAACACTGAAGCTTTCTTT
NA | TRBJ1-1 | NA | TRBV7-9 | CASSSGTNFNTEAFF | TGTGCCAGCAGCTCCGGGACAAACTTTAACACTGAAGCTTTCTTT
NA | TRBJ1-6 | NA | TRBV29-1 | CSVQGESSYNSPLHF | TGCAGCGTTCAGGGTGAGAGCTCCTATAATTCACCCCTCCACTTT
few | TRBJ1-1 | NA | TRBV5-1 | CASSAISNTEAFF | TGCGCCAGCAGCGCGATTTCGAACACTGAAGCTTTCTTT
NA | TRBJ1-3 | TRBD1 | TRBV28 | CASSLGTGGNTIYF | TGTGCCAGCAGTTTAGGGACAGGGGGAAACACCATATATTTT